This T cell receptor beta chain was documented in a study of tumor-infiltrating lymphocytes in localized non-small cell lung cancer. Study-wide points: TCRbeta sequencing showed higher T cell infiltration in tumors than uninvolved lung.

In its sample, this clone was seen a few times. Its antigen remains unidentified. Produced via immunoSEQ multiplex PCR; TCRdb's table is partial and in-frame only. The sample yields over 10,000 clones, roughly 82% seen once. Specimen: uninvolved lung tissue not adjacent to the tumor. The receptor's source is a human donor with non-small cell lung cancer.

This CDR3 is CASRAGDREFTEAFF. The CDR3 DNA reads as TGTGCCAGCAGGGCAGGGGACAGGGAGTTCACTGAAGCTTTCTTT. This rearrangement joins TRBV25-1 to TRBJ1-1, with 9 bases identical to TRBD1. There are 15 residues in the CDR3. The junction had 9 bases not matched to a gene; V was cut back by 6 bases and J by 4 bases. CDR1 and CDR2 from the germline V gene are MGHDK and SYGVNS.